This entry describes one T cell receptor (beta chain). The antigen remains unidentified. The junction departs from the called germline gene at one end, perhaps through a read error. The data belong to a study of cytomegalovirus exposure and HLA in healthy donors. Study findings and constraints: Later analysis associated a missense DCLRE1C variant with TCR beta V- and J-gene trimming. The study dropped some indistinguishable V segments, TRBV6-2 and TRBV6-3 among them. The study labeled 164 TCR beta chains cytomegalovirus-associated.

Germline loops: CDR1 SEHNR, CDR2 FQNEAQ (reference sequence). The CDR3 spans 12 residues. A multiplex PCR was run with 60 Vbeta primers and 13 Jbeta primers. The assay was immunoSEQ multiplex PCR, and TCRdb's table has in-frame clones only and misses some. The sample comprises about 170,000 clones, more than 60% of which are singletons, and around 2.3% rests with the top ten. This TCR came from a human donor in good health. The sequenced sample was PBMCs. The chain joins TRBV7-9 to TRBJ2-3; unclear D gene. CDR3 in DNA: TGTTCCAGCAGCTTTATAACAGATACGCAGTATTTT. Protein: CSSSFITDTQYF.